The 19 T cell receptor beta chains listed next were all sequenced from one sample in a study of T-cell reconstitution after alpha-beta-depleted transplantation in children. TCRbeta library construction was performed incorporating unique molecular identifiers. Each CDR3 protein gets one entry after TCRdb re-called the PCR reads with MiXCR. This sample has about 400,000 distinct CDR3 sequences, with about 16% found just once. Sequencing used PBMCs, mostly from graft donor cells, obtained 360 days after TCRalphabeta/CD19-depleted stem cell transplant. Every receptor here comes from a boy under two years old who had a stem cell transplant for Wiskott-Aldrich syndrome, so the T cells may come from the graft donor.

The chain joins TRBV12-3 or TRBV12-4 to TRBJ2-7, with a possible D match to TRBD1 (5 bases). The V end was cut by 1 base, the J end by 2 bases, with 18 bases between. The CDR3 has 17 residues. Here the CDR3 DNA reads TGTGCCAGCAGTTTAGGGACACGCTCGAAGATTGCCTACGAGCAGTACTTC. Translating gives CASSLGTRSKIAYEQYF.

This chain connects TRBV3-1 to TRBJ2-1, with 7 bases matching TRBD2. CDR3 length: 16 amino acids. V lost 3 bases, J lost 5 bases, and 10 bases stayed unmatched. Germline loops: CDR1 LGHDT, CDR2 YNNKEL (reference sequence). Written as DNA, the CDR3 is TGTGCCAGCAGCCACCTTGGGGGGGGGATCCACAATGAGCAGTTCTTC. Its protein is CASSHLGGGIHNEQFF.

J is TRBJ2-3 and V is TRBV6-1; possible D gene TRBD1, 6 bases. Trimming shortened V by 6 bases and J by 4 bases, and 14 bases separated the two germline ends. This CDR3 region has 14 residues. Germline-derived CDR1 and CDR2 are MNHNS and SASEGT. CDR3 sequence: CASRQTGSSDTQYF. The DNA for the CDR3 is TGTGCCAGCAGGCAAACAGGGAGCTCAGATACGCAGTATTTT.

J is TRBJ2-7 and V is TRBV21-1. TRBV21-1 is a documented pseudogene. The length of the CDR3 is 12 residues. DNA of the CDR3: TGTGCCAGCACTAACGGTGGCTACGAGCAGTACTTC. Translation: CASTNGGYEQYF.

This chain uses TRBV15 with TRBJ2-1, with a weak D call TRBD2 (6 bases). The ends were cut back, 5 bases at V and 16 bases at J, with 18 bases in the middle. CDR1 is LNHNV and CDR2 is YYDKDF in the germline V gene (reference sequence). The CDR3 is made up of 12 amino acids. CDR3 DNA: TGTGCCACCAGCCCCTCGGGACTCCTCTCTTTCTTC. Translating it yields CATSPSGLLSFF.

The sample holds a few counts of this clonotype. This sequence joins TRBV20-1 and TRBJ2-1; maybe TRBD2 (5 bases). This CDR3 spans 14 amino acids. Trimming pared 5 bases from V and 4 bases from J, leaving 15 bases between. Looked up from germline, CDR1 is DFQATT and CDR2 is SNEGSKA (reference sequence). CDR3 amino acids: CSAAGGLGYNEQFF. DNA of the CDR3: TGCAGTGCTGCGGGCGGGTTAGGGTACAATGAGCAGTTCTTC.

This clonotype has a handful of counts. CDR3 sequence: CATNSGPSYEQYF. For the CDR3, the DNA is TGTGCCACGAACTCCGGACCCTCCTACGAGCAGTACTTC. This rearrangement joins TRBV6-6 to TRBJ2-7; D gene ambiguous. The CDR3 consists of 13 residues. Trimming took 10 bases from V and 0 from J, leaving 13 bases between them. The germline V gene has CDR1 MNHNY and CDR2 SVGAGI (reference sequence).

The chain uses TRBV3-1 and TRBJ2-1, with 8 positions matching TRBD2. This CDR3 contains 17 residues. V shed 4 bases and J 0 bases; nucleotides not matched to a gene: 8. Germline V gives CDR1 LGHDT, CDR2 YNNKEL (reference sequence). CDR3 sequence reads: CASSPSGGYSSYNEQFF. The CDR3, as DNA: TGTGCCAGCAGCCCCAGCGGGGGTTATAGCTCCTACAATGAGCAGTTCTTC.

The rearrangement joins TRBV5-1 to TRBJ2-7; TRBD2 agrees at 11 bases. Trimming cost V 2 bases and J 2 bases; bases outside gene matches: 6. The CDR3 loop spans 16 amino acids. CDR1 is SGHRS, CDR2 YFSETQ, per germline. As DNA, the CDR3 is TGCGCCAGCAGCTTACTAGCGGGAGAAGGGGCCTACGAGCAGTACTTC. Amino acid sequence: CASSLLAGEGAYEQYF.

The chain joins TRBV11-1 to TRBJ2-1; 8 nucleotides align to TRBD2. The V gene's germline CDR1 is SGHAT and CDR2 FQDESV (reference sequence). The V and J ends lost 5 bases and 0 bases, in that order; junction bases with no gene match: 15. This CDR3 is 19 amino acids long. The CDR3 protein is CASSLSLAEPGSSYNEQFF. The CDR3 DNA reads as TGTGCCAGCAGCCTATCACTAGCGGAACCAGGGAGCTCCTACAATGAGCAGTTCTTC.

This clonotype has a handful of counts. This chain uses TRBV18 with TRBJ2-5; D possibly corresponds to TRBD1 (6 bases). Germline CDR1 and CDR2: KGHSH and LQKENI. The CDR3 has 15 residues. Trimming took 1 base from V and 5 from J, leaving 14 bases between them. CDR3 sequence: CASSPRSGAGETQYF. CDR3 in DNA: TGTGCCAGCTCACCACGTTCAGGGGCAGGGGAGACCCAGTACTTC.

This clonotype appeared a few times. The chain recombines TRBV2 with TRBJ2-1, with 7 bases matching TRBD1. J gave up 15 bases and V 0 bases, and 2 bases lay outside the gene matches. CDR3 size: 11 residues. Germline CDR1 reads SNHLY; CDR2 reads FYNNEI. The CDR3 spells CASSEAWTGFF. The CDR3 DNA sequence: TGTGCCAGCAGTGAAGCATGGACAGGGTTCTTC.

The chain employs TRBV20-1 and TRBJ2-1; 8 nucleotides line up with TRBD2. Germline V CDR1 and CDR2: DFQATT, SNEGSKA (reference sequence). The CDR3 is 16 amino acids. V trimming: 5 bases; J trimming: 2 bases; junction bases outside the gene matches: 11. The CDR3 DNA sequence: TGCAGTGCTCGAGGGGATAGCGGGATGGCCTACAATGAGCAGTTCTTC. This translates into CSARGDSGMAYNEQFF.

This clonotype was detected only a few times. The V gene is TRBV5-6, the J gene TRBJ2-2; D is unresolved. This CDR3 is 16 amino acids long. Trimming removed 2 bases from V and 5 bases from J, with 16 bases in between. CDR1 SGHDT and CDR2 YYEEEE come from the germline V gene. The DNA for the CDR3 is TGTGCCAGCAGCTTAAGCAGAGAGTGGTCAACCGGGGAGCTGTTTTTT. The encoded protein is CASSLSREWSTGELFF.

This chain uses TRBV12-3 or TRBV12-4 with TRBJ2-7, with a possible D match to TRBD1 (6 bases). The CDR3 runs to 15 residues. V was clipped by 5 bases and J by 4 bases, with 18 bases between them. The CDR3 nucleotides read TGTGCCAGCAGTCGAACCGGGACACCCCTTTACGAGCAGTACTTC. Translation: CASSRTGTPLYEQYF.

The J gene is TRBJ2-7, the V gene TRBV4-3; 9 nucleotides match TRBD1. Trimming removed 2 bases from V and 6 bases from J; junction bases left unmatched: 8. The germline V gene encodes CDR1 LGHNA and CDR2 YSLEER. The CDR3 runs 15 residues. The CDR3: CASSQTGTGNGEQYF. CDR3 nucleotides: TGCGCCAGCAGCCAAACCGGGACAGGGAATGGCGAGCAGTACTTC.

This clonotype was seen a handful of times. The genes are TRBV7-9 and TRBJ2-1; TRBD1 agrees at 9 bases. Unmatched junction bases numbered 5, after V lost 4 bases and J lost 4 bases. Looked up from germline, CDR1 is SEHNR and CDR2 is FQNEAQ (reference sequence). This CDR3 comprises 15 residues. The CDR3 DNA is TGTGCCAGCAGCTCCCGGACAGGGGCGTACAATGAGCAGTTCTTC. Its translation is CASSSRTGAYNEQFF.

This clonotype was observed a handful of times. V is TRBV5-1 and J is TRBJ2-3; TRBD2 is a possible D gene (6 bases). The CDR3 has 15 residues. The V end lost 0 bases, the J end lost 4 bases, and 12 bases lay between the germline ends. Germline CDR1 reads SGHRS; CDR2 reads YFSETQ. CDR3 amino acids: CASSLGLPGADTQYF. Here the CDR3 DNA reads TGCGCCAGCAGCTTGGGCTTGCCGGGGGCAGATACGCAGTATTTT.

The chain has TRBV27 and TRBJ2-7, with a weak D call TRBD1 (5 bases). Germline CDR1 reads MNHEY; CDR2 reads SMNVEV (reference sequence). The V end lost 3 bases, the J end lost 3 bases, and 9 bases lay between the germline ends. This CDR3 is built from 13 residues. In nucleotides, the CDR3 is TGTGCCAGCAGTTTGAGCAGGGTCTACGAGCAGTACTTC. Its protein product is CASSLSRVYEQYF.